The 7 T cell receptor beta chains in this list originate from one sample, sequenced in a study of prognosis after radiotherapy for stage I lung cancer. Two-round multiplex PCR on genomic DNA was the method by which TCR beta CDR3 was amplified. Primers specific to each TRBV and TRBJ gene drove first-round PCR. TCRdb passed the multiplex PCR reads through MiXCR, listing each CDR3 protein once. Found here are 20,000 to 25,000 distinct CDR3 sequences, roughly 43% of them singletons; the top ten hold less than 40%. Sample: PBMCs, taken before or after stereotactic body radiation therapy (not recorded which). Receptors originate from a donor over 45 with non-small cell lung cancer.

This clonotype has a count of ten or more. The chain joins TRBV19 to TRBJ2-5, with D uncertain. The length of the CDR3 is 13 residues. CDR1 is LNHDA and CDR2 is SQIVND in the germline V gene (reference sequence). Trimming removed 3 bases at V and 0 bases at J, with 5 bases between. The CDR3 protein is CASSMGYQETQYF. The CDR3 nucleotides read TGTGCCAGTAGTATGGGTTACCAAGAGACCCAGTACTTC.

This clonotype was observed a few times. This sequence is one base from a far larger clone and is likely a read error. The CDR3, as DNA: TGTGCCAGCAGTTCCACTAGCGGCTGGAACACCGGGGATCTGTTTTTT. This codes for CASSSTSGWNTGDLFF. V usage is TRBV6-1 and J usage is TRBJ2-2, with 8 bases that match TRBD2. The length of the CDR3 is 16 residues. CDR1 MNHNS and CDR2 SASEGT come from the germline V gene.

This clonotype has a single count. The chain couples TRBV6-1 to TRBJ2-2; D may be TRBD2 (6 bases). The germline V and J ends were trimmed by 5 bases and 6 bases, with 16 bases remaining between them. The CDR3 has 15 amino acids. Germline CDR1 and CDR2: MNHNS and SASEGT. The CDR3: CASSTSWSGSGELFF. CDR3 bases: TGTGCCAGCAGTACTAGCTGGAGTGGCTCCGGGGAGCTGTTTTTT.

The chain has TRBV28 and TRBJ2-7, with D perhaps matching TRBD2 (6 bases). Germline values: CDR1 MDHEN, CDR2 SYDVKM. The V end was cut by 5 bases, the J end by 6 bases, with 41 bases between. The CDR3 is made up of 22 amino acids. CDR3 coding DNA: TGTGCCAGCAGTACACGGACGACTGGCGGGATCCTACCCCGACGGGGCCTCCGCGAGCAGTACTTC. This gives the protein CASSTRTTGGILPRRGLREQYF.

To note about this clonotype: A far larger clone is just one base off, so this is likely a read error. The V gene is TRBV6-4, the J gene TRBJ2-1, with 7 bases that match TRBD2. Germline assignment: CDR1 MRHNA and CDR2 SNTAGT. Unmatched junction bases numbered 8, after V lost 8 bases and J lost 7 bases. There are 13 residues in the CDR3. The CDR3 region is CASAGLSANEQFF. CDR3 DNA: TGTGCCAGCGCGGGACTATCGGCAAATGAGCAGTTCTTC.

On this clonotype itself: It is likely a read error: a sequence one base away is far more abundant. The rearrangement joins TRBV6-4 to TRBJ2-1; no firm D call. Germline values: CDR1 MRHNA, CDR2 SNTAGT. V lost 5 bases, J lost 4 bases, and 15 bases lay in between. The CDR3 consists of 15 residues. CDR3 nucleotides: TGTGCCAGCAGTTACCCGGGTAGAAAATACAATGAGCAGTTCTTC. This codes for CASSYPGRKYNEQFF.

The gene calls are TRBV7-2 and TRBJ2-7, with D uncertain. Germline loops: CDR1 SGHTA, CDR2 FQGNSA. The V gene lost 5 bases and the J gene lost 7 bases, with 21 bases spanning the gap. This CDR3 region has 15 residues. Here the CDR3 reads CASSAPAGVIGEQYF. CDR3 in DNA: TGTGCCAGCAGCGCCCCAGCTGGGGTTATTGGGGAGCAGTACTTC.